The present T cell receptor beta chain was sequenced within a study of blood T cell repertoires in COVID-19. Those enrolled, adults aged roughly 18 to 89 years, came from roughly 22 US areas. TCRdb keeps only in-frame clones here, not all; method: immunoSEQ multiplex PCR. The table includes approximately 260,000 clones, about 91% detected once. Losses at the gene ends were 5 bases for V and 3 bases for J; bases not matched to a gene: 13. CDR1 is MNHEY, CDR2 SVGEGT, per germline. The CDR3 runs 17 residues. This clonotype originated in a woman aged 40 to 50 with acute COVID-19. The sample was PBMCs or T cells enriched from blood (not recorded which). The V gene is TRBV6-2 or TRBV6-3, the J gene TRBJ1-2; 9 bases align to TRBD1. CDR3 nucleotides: TGTGCCAGCAGTACCCGGAGGACAGGGGAAAGGTACTATGGCTACACCTTC. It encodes CASSTRRTGERYYGYTF.